The present TCR beta chain was sequenced within a study of control samples from healthy donors and cancer patients. Generated by immunoSEQ multiplex PCR, the TCRdb table keeps only in-frame clones and is missing some. Here the sample spans some 49,000 clones, 65% to 90% being singletons. CDR1 is SGHKS and CDR2 is YYEKEE in the germline V gene (reference sequence). The CDR3 loop spans 15 amino acids. Trimming took off 4 bases at V and 0 bases at J, with 10 bases between the two ends. The V call is TRBV5-5, the J call TRBJ1-4; D is ambiguous. The receptor was isolated from a woman in her forties or fifties with lung cancer. Sequencing was performed on PBMCs. The CDR3 loop is CASSRSGATNEKLFF. The CDR3, as DNA: TGTGCCAGCAGCCGGAGCGGGGCAACTAATGAAAAACTGTTTTTT.